The entry below gives a single T cell receptor (beta chain) sequence along with its context. The entry originates in a study of blood T cell repertoires in COVID-19. The overall study: COVID-19 samples collected from the United States, Italy and Spain covered acute and convalescent phases. Sources were T cells, B-cell-depleted T cells, or PBMCs; the material itself was cDNA or gDNA.

In the original workflow: Estimation of nucleated cell counts was performed using reference gene primer amplification. Libraries were prepared by immunoSEQ multiplex PCR; TCRdb keeps only in-frame clonotypes and omits some of them. V and J calls and clone size are those listed in that table; D and trimming were worked out from the DNA. The sample lists about 220,000 clones, 80% to 90% occurring once. Cohorts were based on clinical histories the participants reported. Trimming cost V 6 bases and J 6 bases; bases outside gene matches: 7. The CDR3 runs to 14 residues. Germline lookup yields CDR1 SQVTM and CDR2 ANQGSEA.

The rearrangement joins TRBV29-1 to TRBJ2-1, with 11 bases identical to TRBD2. Sequences were obtained from PBMCs or T cells enriched from blood (not recorded which). This receptor was taken from a woman aged 18-29 years in a cohort exposed to, infected with or recovered from COVID-19 (not recorded which). The CDR3 region is CSVVPGLAANEQFF. The CDR3 DNA follows: TGCAGCGTGGTACCGGGACTAGCGGCCAATGAGCAGTTCTTC.